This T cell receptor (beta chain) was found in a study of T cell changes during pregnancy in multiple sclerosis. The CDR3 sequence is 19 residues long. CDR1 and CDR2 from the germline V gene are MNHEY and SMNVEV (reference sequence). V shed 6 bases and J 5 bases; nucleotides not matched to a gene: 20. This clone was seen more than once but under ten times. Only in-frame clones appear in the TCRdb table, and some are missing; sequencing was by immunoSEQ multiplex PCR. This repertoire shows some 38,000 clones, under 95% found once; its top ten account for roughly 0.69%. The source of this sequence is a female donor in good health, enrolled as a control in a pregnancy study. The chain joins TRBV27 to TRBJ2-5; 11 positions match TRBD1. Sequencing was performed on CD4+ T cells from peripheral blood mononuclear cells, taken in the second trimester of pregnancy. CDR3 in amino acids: CASRRRTGTGGSVGETQYF. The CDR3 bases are TGTGCCAGCAGGCGACGAACCGGGACAGGGGGAAGTGTGGGGGAGACCCAGTACTTC.